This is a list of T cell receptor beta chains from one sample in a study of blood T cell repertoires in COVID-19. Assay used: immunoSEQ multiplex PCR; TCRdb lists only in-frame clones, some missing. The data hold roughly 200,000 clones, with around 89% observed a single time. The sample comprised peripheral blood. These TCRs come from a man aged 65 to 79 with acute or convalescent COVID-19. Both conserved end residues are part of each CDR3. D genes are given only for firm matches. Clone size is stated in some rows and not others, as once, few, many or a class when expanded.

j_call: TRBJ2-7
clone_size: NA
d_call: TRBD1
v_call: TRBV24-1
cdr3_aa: CATSQSGTGSTYEQYF
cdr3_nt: TGTGCCACCAGTCAGTCCGGGACAGGGAGCACCTACGAGCAGTACTTC

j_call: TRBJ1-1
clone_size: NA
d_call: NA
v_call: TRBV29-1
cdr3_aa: CSVGQYEAFF
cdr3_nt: TGCAGCGTTGGACAGTATGAAGCTTTCTTT

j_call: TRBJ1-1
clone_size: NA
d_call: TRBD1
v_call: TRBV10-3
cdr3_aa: CAIRQGDTEAFF
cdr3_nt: TGTGCCATCAGGCAGGGGGACACTGAAGCTTTCTTT

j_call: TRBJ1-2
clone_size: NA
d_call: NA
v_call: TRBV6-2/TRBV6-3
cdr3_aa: CASSPRGSASNYGYTF
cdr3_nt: TGTGCCAGCAGCCCGAGAGGGTCGGCTTCTAACTATGGCTACACCTTC

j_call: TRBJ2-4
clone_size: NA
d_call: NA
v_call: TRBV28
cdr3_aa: CATQGAKNIQYF
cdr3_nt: TGTGCCACCCAGGGAGCCAAAAACATTCAGTACTTC

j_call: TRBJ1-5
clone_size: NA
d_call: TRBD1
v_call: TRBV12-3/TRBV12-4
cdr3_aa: CASSSDRVQPQHF
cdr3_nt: TGTGCCAGCAGTTCAGACAGGGTTCAGCCCCAGCATTTT

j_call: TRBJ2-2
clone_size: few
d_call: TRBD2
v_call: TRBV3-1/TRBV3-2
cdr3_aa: CASSHGGRAGGELFF
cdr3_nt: TGTGCCAGCAGCCACGGCGGGAGGGCCGGCGGGGAGCTGTTTTTT

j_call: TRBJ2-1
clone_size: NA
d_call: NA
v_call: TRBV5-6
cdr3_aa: CASSLGWGWNEQFF
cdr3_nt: TGTGCCAGCAGCTTGGGATGGGGCTGGAATGAGCAGTTCTTC

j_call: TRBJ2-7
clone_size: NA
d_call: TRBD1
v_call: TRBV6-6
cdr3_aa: CASSTDAGGDRGEQYF
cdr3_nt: TGTGCCAGCAGCACGGACGCAGGGGGCGACAGGGGCGAGCAGTACTTC

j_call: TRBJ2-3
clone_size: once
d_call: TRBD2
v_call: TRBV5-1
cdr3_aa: CASSLAVLADSDTQYF
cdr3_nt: TGCGCCAGCAGCTTGGCCGTTCTAGCGGATTCAGATACGCAGTATTTT

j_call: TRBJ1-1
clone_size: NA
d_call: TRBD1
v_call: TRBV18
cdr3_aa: CASSVDREDTEAFF
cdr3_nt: TGTGCCAGCTCCGTCGACAGGGAGGACACTGAAGCTTTCTTT

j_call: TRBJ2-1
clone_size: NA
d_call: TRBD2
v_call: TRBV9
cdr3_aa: CASSGGSLAGDSYYNEQFF
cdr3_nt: TGTGCCAGCAGCGGGGGATCACTAGCGGGAGACTCTTATTACAATGAGCAGTTCTTC

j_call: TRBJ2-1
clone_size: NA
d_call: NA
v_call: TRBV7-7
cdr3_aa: CASSIGPGMQQFF
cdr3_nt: TGTGCCAGCAGCATCGGGCCGGGAATGCAGCAGTTCTTC

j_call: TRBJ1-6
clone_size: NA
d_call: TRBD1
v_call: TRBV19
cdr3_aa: CASNPGQGYSPLHF
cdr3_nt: TGTGCCAGTAACCCGGGACAGGGGTATTCACCCCTCCACTTT

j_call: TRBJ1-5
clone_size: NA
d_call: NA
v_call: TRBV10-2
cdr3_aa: CASSEGAAYSNQPQHF
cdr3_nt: TGCGCCAGCAGTGAGGGGGCAGCTTATAGCAATCAGCCCCAGCATTTT

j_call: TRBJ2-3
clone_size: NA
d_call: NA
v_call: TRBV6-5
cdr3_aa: CASRLGSPTDTQYF
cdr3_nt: TGTGCCAGCAGACTAGGCTCTCCCACAGATACGCAGTATTTT

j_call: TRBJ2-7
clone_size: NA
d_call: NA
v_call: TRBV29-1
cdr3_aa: CSVEIQGPVSYEQYF
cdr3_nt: TGCAGCGTTGAAATCCAGGGGCCCGTCTCCTACGAGCAGTACTTC

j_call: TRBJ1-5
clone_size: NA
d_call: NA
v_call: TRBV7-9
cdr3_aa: CASSLDGLQPQHF
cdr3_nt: TGTGCCAGCAGCTTAGATGGCCTGCAGCCCCAGCATTTT

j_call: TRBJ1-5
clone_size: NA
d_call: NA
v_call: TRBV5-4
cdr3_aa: CASSFGGAVSQPQHF
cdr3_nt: TGTGCCAGCAGCTTTGGGGGCGCGGTTTCTCAGCCCCAGCATTTT

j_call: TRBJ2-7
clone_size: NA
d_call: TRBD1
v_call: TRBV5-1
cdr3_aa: CASAGQEISYEQYF
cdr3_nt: TGCGCCAGCGCGGGACAGGAGATTTCCTACGAGCAGTACTTC

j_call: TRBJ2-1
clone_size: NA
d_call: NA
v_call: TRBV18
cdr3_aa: CASSLLTGGFNEQFF
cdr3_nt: TGTGCCAGCTCACTCCTGACTGGGGGGTTCAATGAGCAGTTCTTC

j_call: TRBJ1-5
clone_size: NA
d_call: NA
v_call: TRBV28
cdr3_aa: CASGGTYQPQHF
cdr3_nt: TGTGCCTCCGGGGGGACTTATCAGCCCCAGCATTTT

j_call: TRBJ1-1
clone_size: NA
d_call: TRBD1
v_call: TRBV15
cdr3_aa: CATSRANRGSNTEAFF
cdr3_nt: TGTGCCACCAGCAGGGCGAACAGGGGATCGAACACTGAAGCTTTCTTT

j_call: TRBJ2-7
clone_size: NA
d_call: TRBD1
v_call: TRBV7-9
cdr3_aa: CASSLAPQDRLYF
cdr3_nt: TGTGCCAGCAGCTTAGCGCCGCAGGACAGGCTATACTTC

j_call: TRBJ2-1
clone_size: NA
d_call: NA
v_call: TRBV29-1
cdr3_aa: CSVEATSLKVNEQFF
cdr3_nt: TGCAGCGTTGAAGCTACTAGCTTGAAGGTCAATGAGCAGTTCTTC

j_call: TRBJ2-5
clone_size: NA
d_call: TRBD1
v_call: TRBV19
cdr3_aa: CASSETGGIETQYF
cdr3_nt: TGTGCCAGTAGCGAGACAGGGGGCATCGAGACCCAGTACTTC

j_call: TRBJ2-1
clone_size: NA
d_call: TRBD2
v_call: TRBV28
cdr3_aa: CASRLTSANNEQFF
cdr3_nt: TGTGCCAGCAGATTAACTAGCGCAAACAATGAGCAGTTCTTC

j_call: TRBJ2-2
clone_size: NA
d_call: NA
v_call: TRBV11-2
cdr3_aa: CASSLAGPTGELFF
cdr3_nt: TGTGCCAGCAGCTTGGCGGGACCCACCGGGGAGCTGTTTTTT

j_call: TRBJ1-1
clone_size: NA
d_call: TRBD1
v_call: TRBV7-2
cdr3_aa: CASSPRTGGPTEAFF
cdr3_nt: TGTGCCAGCAGCCCCCGGACAGGGGGCCCCACTGAAGCTTTCTTT

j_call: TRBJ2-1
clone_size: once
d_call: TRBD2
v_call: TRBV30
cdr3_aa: CAWRSTAGGSWNEQFF
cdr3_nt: TGTGCCTGGAGGTCCACAGCGGGAGGAAGTTGGAATGAGCAGTTCTTC

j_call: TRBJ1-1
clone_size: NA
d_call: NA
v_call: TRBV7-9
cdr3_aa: CASSPQGMNTEAFF
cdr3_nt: TGTGCCAGCAGCCCCCAGGGGATGAACACTGAAGCTTTCTTT

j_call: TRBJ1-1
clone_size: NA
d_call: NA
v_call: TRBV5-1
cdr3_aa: CASSLKAAVNTEAFF
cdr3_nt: TGCGCCAGCAGCTTGAAGGCTGCGGTGAACACTGAAGCTTTCTTT

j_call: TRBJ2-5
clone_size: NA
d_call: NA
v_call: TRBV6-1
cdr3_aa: CASSEIRETHF
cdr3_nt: TGTGCCAGCAGTGAGATCCGGGAGACACACTTC

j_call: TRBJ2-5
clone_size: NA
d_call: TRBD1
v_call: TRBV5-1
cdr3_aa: CASSFRDRAPPETQYF
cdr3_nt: TGCGCCAGCAGCTTCCGGGACAGGGCACCCCCGGAGACCCAGTACTTC

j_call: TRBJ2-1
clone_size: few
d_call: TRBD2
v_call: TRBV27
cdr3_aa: CASSPLSSGRRNEQFF
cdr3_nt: TGTGCCAGCAGTCCCCTTTCTAGCGGGAGAAGAAATGAGCAGTTCTTC

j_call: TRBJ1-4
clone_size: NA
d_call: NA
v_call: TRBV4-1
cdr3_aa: CASSLQRSDIRNEKLFF
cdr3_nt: TGCGCCAGCAGCCTTCAACGGTCGGACATCCGGAATGAAAAACTGTTTTTT

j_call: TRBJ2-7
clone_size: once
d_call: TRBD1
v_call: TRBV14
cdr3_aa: CASSRQGAGEQYF
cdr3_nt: TGTGCCAGCAGCCGACAGGGGGCGGGGGAGCAGTACTTC

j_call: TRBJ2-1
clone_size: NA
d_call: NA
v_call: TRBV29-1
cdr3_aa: CSGARYARNEQFF
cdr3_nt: TGCAGCGGAGCACGCTACGCGCGCAATGAGCAGTTCTTC

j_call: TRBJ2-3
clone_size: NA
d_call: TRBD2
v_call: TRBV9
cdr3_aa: CASSVTSGVSTDTQYF
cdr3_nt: TGTGCCAGCAGCGTGACTAGCGGGGTTAGCACAGATACGCAGTATTTT

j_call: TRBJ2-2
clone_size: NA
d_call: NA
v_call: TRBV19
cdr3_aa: CASKVPGVGTGELFF
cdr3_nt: TGTGCCAGTAAGGTTCCAGGGGTTGGCACCGGGGAGCTGTTTTTT

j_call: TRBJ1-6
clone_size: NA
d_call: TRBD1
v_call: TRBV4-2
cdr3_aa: CASSQDRGTVNSPLHF
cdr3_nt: TGTGCCAGCAGCCAAGATCGGGGGACAGTAAATTCACCCCTCCACTTT

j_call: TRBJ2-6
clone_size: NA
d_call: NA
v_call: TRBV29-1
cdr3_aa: CSVDVGGHSGANVLTF
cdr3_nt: TGCAGCGTTGATGTGGGAGGTCACTCTGGGGCCAACGTCCTGACTTTC

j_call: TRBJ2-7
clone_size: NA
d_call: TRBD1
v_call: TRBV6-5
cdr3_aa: CASSPRTGSTYEQYF
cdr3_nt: TGTGCCAGCAGCCCACGGACAGGGAGTACGTACGAGCAGTACTTC

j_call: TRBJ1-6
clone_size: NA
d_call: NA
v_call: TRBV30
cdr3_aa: CAWSVVKGTLNNSPLHF
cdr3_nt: TGTGCCTGGAGTGTAGTTAAGGGGACACTAAATAATTCACCCCTCCACTTT

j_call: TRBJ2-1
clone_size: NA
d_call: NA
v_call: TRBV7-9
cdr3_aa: CASTSRAGSGSNEQFF
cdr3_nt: TGTGCCAGCACCTCAAGGGCGGGCTCGGGTTCGAATGAGCAGTTCTTC

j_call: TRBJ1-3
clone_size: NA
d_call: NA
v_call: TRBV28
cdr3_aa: CASSLGHGLFGNTIYF
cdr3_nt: TGTGCCAGCAGTTTGGGACACGGCCTCTTCGGAAACACCATATATTTT

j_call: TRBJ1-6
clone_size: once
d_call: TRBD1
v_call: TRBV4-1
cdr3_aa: CASSHVTGGKSSPLHF
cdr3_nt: TGCGCCAGCAGCCATGTTACAGGGGGCAAGAGTTCACCCCTCCACTTT

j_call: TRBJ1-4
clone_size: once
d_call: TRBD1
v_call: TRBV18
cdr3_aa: CASSSNRGPNEKLFF
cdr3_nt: TGTGCCAGCTCATCTAACAGGGGGCCTAATGAAAAACTGTTTTTT

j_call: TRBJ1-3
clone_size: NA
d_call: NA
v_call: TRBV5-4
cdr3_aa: CASSLAQIRNTIYF
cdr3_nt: TGTGCCAGCAGCTTGGCCCAAATCCGGAACACCATATATTTT

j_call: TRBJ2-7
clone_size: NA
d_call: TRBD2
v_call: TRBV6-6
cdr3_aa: CASSYGTRSEQYF
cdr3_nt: TGTGCCAGCAGTTACGGGACTAGAAGCGAGCAGTACTTC

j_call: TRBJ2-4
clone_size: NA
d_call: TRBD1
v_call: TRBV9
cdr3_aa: CASSPGTGLAKNIQYF
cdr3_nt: TGTGCCAGCAGCCCTGGGACAGGTTTAGCCAAAAACATTCAGTACTTC

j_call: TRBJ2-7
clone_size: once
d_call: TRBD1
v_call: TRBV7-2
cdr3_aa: CASSPDRALSYEQYF
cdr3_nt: TGTGCCAGCAGCCCAGACAGGGCTCTTTCCTACGAGCAGTACTTC

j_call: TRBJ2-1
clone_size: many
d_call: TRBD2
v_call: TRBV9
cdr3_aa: CASSSTSGGSYNEQFF
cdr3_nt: TGTGCCAGCAGCTCCACTAGCGGGGGTTCGTACAATGAGCAGTTCTTC

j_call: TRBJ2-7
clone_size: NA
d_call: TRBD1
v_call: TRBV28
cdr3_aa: CASSNTGTGGEQYF
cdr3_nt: TGTGCCAGCAGCAACACCGGGACAGGGGGCGAGCAGTACTTC

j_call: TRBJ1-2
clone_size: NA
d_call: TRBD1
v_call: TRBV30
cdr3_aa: CAWVKSGTVYGYTF
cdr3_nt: TGTGCCTGGGTGAAATCCGGGACAGTCTATGGCTACACCTTC

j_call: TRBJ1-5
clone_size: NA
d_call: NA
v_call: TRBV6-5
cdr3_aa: CASSSSLGAGQPQHF
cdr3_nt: TGTGCCAGCAGCTCAAGTCTGGGGGCCGGACAGCCCCAGCATTTT

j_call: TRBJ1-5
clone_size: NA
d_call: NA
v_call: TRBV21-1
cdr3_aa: CASSREASNCNQPQHF
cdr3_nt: TGTGCCAGCAGCCGGGAGGCATCTAACTGCAATCAGCCCCAGCATTTT

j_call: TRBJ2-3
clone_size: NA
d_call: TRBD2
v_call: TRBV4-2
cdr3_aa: CASSQELAGAPRGDTQYF
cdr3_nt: TGTGCCAGCAGCCAAGAACTAGCGGGAGCACCACGGGGGGATACGCAGTATTTT

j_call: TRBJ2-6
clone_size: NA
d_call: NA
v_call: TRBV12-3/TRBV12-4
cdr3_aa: CASSDGTPVVLTF
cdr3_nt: TGTGCCAGCTCAGACGGGACTCCCGTCGTCCTGACTTTC